The 26 T cell receptor beta chains below all came from one sample that was sequenced in a study of OX40 agonist ivuxolimab in advanced cancers. The protocol was immunoSEQ multiplex PCR, while the TCRdb copy is restricted to in-frame clones and leaves out a portion. The sample includes more than 70,000 clones, roughly 80% of them seen just once. The sample was CD4+ or CD8+ T cells sorted from blood, taken in a trial of the OX40 agonist ivuxolimab. These receptors all come from an adult with an advanced solid tumor such as melanoma, head and neck, liver or kidney cancer.

The V and J genes are TRBV29-1 and TRBJ2-7; D possibly corresponds to TRBD1 (6 bases). Germline V gene sequence: CDR1 SQVTM, CDR2 ANQGSEA. This CDR3 contains 14 residues. V shed 4 bases and J shed 3 bases, with 16 bases lying between them. CDR3 nucleotides: TGCAGCGTTGTATACCCAGGGGCCCTCTACGAGCAGTACTTC. Translation gives CSVVYPGALYEQYF.

The chain uses TRBV27 and TRBJ2-7; maybe TRBD2 (5 bases). The CDR3 loop spans 15 amino acids. Germline assignment: CDR1 MNHEY and CDR2 SMNVEV (reference sequence). The V end was cut by 6 bases, the J end by 0 bases, with 15 bases between. CDR3 region: CASRQEAYYSYEQYF. The CDR3 region has the DNA TGTGCCAGCAGGCAGGAGGCCTACTACTCCTACGAGCAGTACTTC.

The rearrangement uses TRBV5-4 and TRBJ1-3; TRBD1 might be the D (5 bases). CDR1 SGHNT and CDR2 YYREEE come from the germline V gene (reference sequence). The CDR3 consists of 16 residues. The germline V and J ends were trimmed by 1 base and 0 bases, with 11 bases remaining between them. In nucleotides, the CDR3 is TGTGCCAGCAGCTTGCAAGGGACCAGCTCTGGAAACACCATATATTTT. Translating gives CASSLQGTSSGNTIYF.

This rearrangement joins TRBV2 to TRBJ2-2; 8 nucleotides align to TRBD2. V lost 10 bases, J lost 5 bases, and 9 bases stayed unmatched. This CDR3 has 14 residues. From germline, CDR1 is SNHLY and CDR2 FYNNEI. Here the CDR3 DNA reads TGTGCCACCCGAAGCCGGGAGGGAACCGGGGAGCTGTTTTTT. Translated: CATRSREGTGELFF.

The rearrangement joins TRBV7-9 to TRBJ2-7; D tentatively reads TRBD1 or TRBD2 (5 bases each). Trimming removed 5 bases at V and 0 bases at J, with 14 bases between. CDR1 and CDR2 from the germline V gene are SEHNR and FQNEAQ (reference sequence). The CDR3 has 15 residues. CDR3 in amino acids: CASSQGPVSSYEQYF. The CDR3 DNA reads TGTGCCAGCAGCCAGGGACCGGTGAGCTCCTACGAGCAGTACTTC.

The table lists this clone with a few counts. This chain joins TRBV10-1 and TRBJ1-1; D is unresolved. The CDR3 has 15 amino acids. V dropped 4 bases and J dropped 1 base, with 13 bases sitting between them. The germline V gene has CDR1 WNHNN and CDR2 SYGVQD (reference sequence). CDR3 amino acids: CASSATPNPNTEAFF. CDR3 DNA sequence: TGCGCCAGCAGTGCTACACCCAATCCGAACACTGAAGCTTTCTTT.

V is TRBV6-4 and J is TRBJ2-7; maybe TRBD1 (6 bases). There are 13 residues in the CDR3. CDR1 is MRHNA and CDR2 is SNTAGT in the germline V gene. V was clipped by 3 bases and J by 3 bases, with 9 bases between them. CDR3 protein: CASSEQQGYEQYF. DNA of the CDR3: TGTGCCAGCAGTGAACAACAGGGCTACGAGCAGTACTTC.

The chain employs TRBV4-1 and TRBJ2-5; no clear D. Germline loops: CDR1 MGHRA, CDR2 YSYEKL. V was pared by 1 base and J by 5 bases, with 5 bases between. The CDR3 extends over 12 amino acids. The CDR3 nucleotides read TGCGCCAGCAGCCAAGGTCGGGAGACCCAGTACTTC. The encoded protein is CASSQGRETQYF.

The genes are TRBV5-1 and TRBJ2-2; possibly TRBD1 for D (6 bases). Trimming removed 0 bases at V and 4 bases at J, with 10 bases between. CDR1 and CDR2 from the germline V gene are SGHRS and YFSETQ. This CDR3 is 15 amino acids long. The CDR3 DNA follows: TGCGCCAGCAGCTTGGCCTCAGGGGCCACCGGGGAGCTGTTTTTT. It yields the protein CASSLASGATGELFF.

The chain has TRBV14 and TRBJ2-1; 11 bases line up with TRBD2. The CDR3 loop spans 16 amino acids. The V segment lost 5 bases and the J segment 3 bases; nucleotides outside the gene matches: 6. Germline-derived CDR1 and CDR2 are SGHDN and FVKESK. Written as DNA, the CDR3 is TGTGCCAGCAGCAACTTAGCGGGAGGGAGCTACAATGAGCAGTTCTTC. Translated: CASSNLAGGSYNEQFF.

This clone was counted only a few times. The V and J genes are TRBV29-1 and TRBJ2-4; 8 nucleotides align to TRBD2. From germline, CDR1 is SQVTM and CDR2 ANQGSEA. CDR3 size: 17 residues. V lost 1 base and J lost 1; bases outside the gene matches: 9. Here the CDR3 DNA reads TGCAGCGTTGAAGCCCCTGTCGGGAGGGGGGCCAAAAACATTCAGTACTTC. Encoded protein: CSVEAPVGRGAKNIQYF. Supplemented by reference TRBV29-1 and TRBJ2-4, the full variable domain reads SAVISQKPSRDICQRGTSLTIQCQVDSQVTMMFWYRQQPGQSLTLIATANQGSEATYESGFVIDKFPISRPNLTFSTLTVSNMSPEDSSIYLCSVEAPVGRGAKNIQYFGAGTRLSVL.

CDR3 protein: CASSQGQFGGYTF. The CDR3 DNA sequence: TGCGCCAGCAGCCAGGGACAGTTCGGAGGCTACACCTTC. This sequence joins TRBV4-3 and TRBJ1-2, with 7 bases matching TRBD1. Germline trimming cut 3 bases from V and 8 bases from J; bases unmatched to any gene: 6. This CDR3 has 13 amino acids. CDR1 and CDR2 from the germline V gene are LGHNA and YSLEER.

CDR3 nucleotides: TGTGCCAGCAGTTACCCCAGATACAATGAGCAGTTCTTC. Translating gives CASSYPRYNEQFF. The J gene is TRBJ2-1, the V gene TRBV6-5, with D unclear. Deletions cut 2 bases from V and 4 bases from J, with 6 bases between. From germline, CDR1 is MNHEY and CDR2 SVGAGI. The CDR3 consists of 13 residues.

The chain employs TRBV6-1 and TRBJ2-7; 11 bases align to TRBD2. Losses at the gene ends were 2 bases for V and 5 bases for J; bases not matched to a gene: 5. This CDR3 has 15 amino acids. Germline V gene data show CDR1 as MNHNS and CDR2 as SASEGT. In DNA, the CDR3 is TGTGCCAGCAGTGAACGTACTAGCGGGAGTAACGAGCAGTACTTC. Translated: CASSERTSGSNEQYF.

This chain connects TRBV2 to TRBJ1-5; D is undetermined. The germline V gene has CDR1 SNHLY and CDR2 FYNNEI. The V and J ends lost 3 bases and 0 bases respectively, with 9 bases between them. This CDR3 comprises 15 residues. The CDR3 loop is CASSDPFPSNQPQHF. DNA of the CDR3: TGTGCCAGCAGTGACCCCTTCCCTAGCAATCAGCCCCAGCATTTT.

This clone was detected ten times or more. The chain links TRBV9 to TRBJ1-4, with D perhaps matching TRBD1 (5 bases). Trimming left V 3 bases short and J 4 bases short, with 7 bases between. The CDR3 covers 13 residues. Germline V lookup: CDR1 SGDLS, CDR2 YYNGEE. The CDR3 sequence: CASSDRINEKLFF. The DNA of the CDR3 is TGTGCCAGCAGCGACAGGATTAATGAAAAACTGTTTTTT. Variable domain in full (rest from reference TRBV9 and TRBJ1-4): DSGVTQTPKHLITATGQRVTLRCSPRSGDLSVYWYQQSLDQGLQFLIQYYNGEERAKGNILERFSAQQFPDLHSELNLSSLELGDSALYFCASSDRINEKLFFGSGTQLSVL.

This rearrangement joins TRBV9 to TRBJ1-6; D is unclear. This CDR3 comprises 15 residues. V was shortened by 4 bases and J by 10 bases, with 18 bases between the two germline ends. Germline V gene data show CDR1 as SGDLS and CDR2 as YYNGEE. The CDR3 spells CASSPPGGEGSPLHF. The CDR3 region has the DNA TGTGCCAGCAGCCCCCCGGGCGGGGAGGGATCACCCCTCCACTTT.

CDR3 bases: TGTGCCAGCAGTGAGGAACAGGGGGCAGGGGAGCAGTACTTC. It specifies CASSEEQGAGEQYF. This chain uses TRBV2 with TRBJ2-7; TRBD1 aligns across 9 bases. CDR3 length equals 14 residues. The V gene end was trimmed by 3 bases and the J gene end by 7 bases; junction bases not matched to a gene: 7. Germline CDR1 SNHLY, CDR2 FYNNEI.

V usage is TRBV7-2 and J usage is TRBJ2-5, with 10 bases matching TRBD2. With V trimmed by 2 bases and J by 5 bases, 8 bases remained unmatched. The CDR3 is 16 amino acids. Germline loops: CDR1 SGHTA, CDR2 FQGNSA. The CDR3 DNA is TGTGCCAGCAGCTTAAGGGCTAGCGGGAGTTGGGAGACCCAGTACTTC. Translated: CASSLRASGSWETQYF.

The chain joins TRBV5-6 to TRBJ2-7; no definite D call. The CDR3 contains 13 residues. Trimming removed 6 bases from V and 0 bases from J, with 10 bases in between. Germline CDR1 reads SGHDT; CDR2 reads YYEEEE. CDR3 sequence: CASNPSSSYEQYF. The CDR3 DNA is TGTGCCAGCAATCCGAGTAGCTCCTACGAGCAGTACTTC.

This clone was counted only a few times. V and J are TRBV2 and TRBJ1-6, with TRBD1 matching 7 bases. The germline V gene has CDR1 SNHLY and CDR2 FYNNEI. CDR3 length equals 16 residues. The V gene end was trimmed by 3 bases and the J gene end by 7 bases; junction bases not matched to a gene: 9. CDR3 sequence: CASSDTGGTANSPLHF. The CDR3 region has the DNA TGTGCCAGCAGTGATACGGGCGGGACAGCAAATTCACCCCTCCACTTT.

This chain joins TRBV6-4 and TRBJ2-3; 8 nucleotides align to TRBD1. The CDR3 contains 16 residues. V was clipped by 2 bases and J by 4 bases; unmatched bases: 8. Germline V gene sequence: CDR1 MRHNA, CDR2 SNTAGT. CDR3 DNA: TGTGCCAGCAGTGACGAAGCTGGACAGGGCGCAGATACGCAGTATTTT. It encodes CASSDEAGQGADTQYF.

This sequence joins TRBV10-1 and TRBJ2-3; tentatively, D is TRBD2 (5 bases). Germline-derived CDR1 and CDR2 are WNHNN and SYGVQD (reference sequence). The CDR3 length is 13 residues. V was trimmed by 3 bases and J by 4 bases, leaving 8 bases between them. The CDR3 loop is CASSDRGADTQYF. In nucleotides, the CDR3 is TGCGCCAGCAGTGATCGGGGAGCAGATACGCAGTATTTT.

V usage is TRBV6-6 and J usage is TRBJ2-2; D unclear. The CDR3 covers 13 residues. Germline loops: CDR1 MNHNY, CDR2 SVGAGI (reference sequence). The V and J ends lost 5 bases and 6 bases respectively, with 10 bases between them. For the CDR3, the DNA is TGTGCCAGCAGTCCCCTGGGTTCCGGGGAGCTGTTTTTT. Protein sequence: CASSPLGSGELFF.

V gene TRBV5-8 combines with J gene TRBJ2-3, with D hard to call. Germline CDR1 is SGHTS and CDR2 is YDEGEE. The V gene lost 5 bases and the J gene lost 5 bases, with 12 bases spanning the gap. The CDR3 sequence is 13 residues long. Here the CDR3 DNA reads TGTGCCAGCAGGTTGAGGTGGGGAGATACGCAGTATTTT. Translation gives CASRLRWGDTQYF.

This chain connects TRBV12-5 to TRBJ2-3; either TRBD1 or TRBD2 may fit D (6 bases each). Deletions cut 5 bases from V and 4 bases from J, with 16 bases between. The CDR3 has 15 residues. Germline values: CDR1 LGHNT, CDR2 FRNRAP. The CDR3 is CASGPSVGGADTQYF. As DNA, the CDR3 is TGTGCTAGTGGTCCCTCCGTCGGGGGCGCAGATACGCAGTATTTT. Combining the CDR3 with reference TRBV12-5 and TRBJ2-3 gives the whole variable domain DARVTQTPRHKVTEMGQEVTMRCQPILGHNTVFWYRQTMMQGLELLAYFRNRAPLDDSGMPKDRFSAEMPDATLATLKIQPSEPRDSAVYFCASGPSVGGADTQYFGPGTRLTVL.